Each of the 19 T cell receptor beta chains below was sequenced from the same sample in a study of chemoradiotherapy in HPV16-positive cancers (dated by TCRdb to 2022 to 2024). Libraries came from the immunoSEQ multiplex PCR assay. The immuneACCESS repertoire file appears here via TCRdb, limited to in-frame rearrangements. These files lack a portion of the clones; in checked studies, under half of the deficit traces to unresolved V genes, and the cause of the others is not known. The sample includes around 22,000 clones, with about nine tenths observed a single time. 15% to 20% of the sample comes from the top ten. Sequencing was performed on blood, taken from a patient who underwent chemoradiotherapy. The origin of the receptors is a human donor with HPV-associated anogenital cancer.

This rearrangement joins TRBV10-3 to TRBJ1-2; D is unresolved. The CDR3 loop spans 15 amino acids. Looked up from germline, CDR1 is ENHRY and CDR2 is SYGVKD. V lost 0 bases and J lost 6, with 14 bases in between. The CDR3 DNA reads TGTGCCATCAGTGAGTCGGAGACCTTCCCCGATGGCTACACCTTC. This encodes CAISESETFPDGYTF.

The chain has TRBV6-1 and TRBJ2-1; 8 positions match TRBD2. CDR3 length: 14 residues. CDR1 MNHNS and CDR2 SASEGT come from the germline V gene. With 6 bases clipped from V and 8 bases from J, the junction kept 9 bases outside the gene matches. For the CDR3, the DNA is TGTGCCAGCAGACCGGGACTAGAATTCGATGAGCAGTTCTTC. Protein product: CASRPGLEFDEQFF.

V gene TRBV6-1 combines with J gene TRBJ2-2; 9 bases fit TRBD2. The ends lost 4 bases at V and 3 bases at J; junction bases unmatched: 6. The length of the CDR3 is 16 residues. Germline CDR1 MNHNS, CDR2 SASEGT. The CDR3 loop is CASSGLAGDDTGELFF. For the CDR3, the DNA is TGTGCCAGCAGTGGGTTAGCGGGAGACGACACCGGGGAGCTGTTTTTT.

This clone was detected a few times. This chain connects TRBV19 to TRBJ2-7; D is perhaps TRBD1 (5 bases). CDR3 length: 11 residues. Germline values: CDR1 LNHDA, CDR2 SQIVND (reference sequence). Deletions cut 10 bases from V and 3 bases from J, with 10 bases between. CDR3 sequence reads: CATSGFYEQYF. The CDR3 bases are TGTGCCACTTCAGGGTTCTACGAGCAGTACTTC.

The chain uses TRBV4-3 and TRBJ2-7; possibly TRBD1 or TRBD2 for D (5 bases each). V was trimmed by 3 bases and J by 7 bases, leaving 40 bases between them. The V gene's germline CDR1 is LGHNA and CDR2 YSLEER. The CDR3 runs to 22 residues. The CDR3 nucleotides are TGCGCCAGCAGCCACCCACCCCGGGATGACAGAGGTGGAATCCGGGTCGTGGGAGAGCAGTACTTC. Encoded protein: CASSHPPRDDRGGIRVVGEQYF.

The sample holds one count of this clone. This rearrangement joins TRBV5-1 to TRBJ2-1; the match to TRBD2 covers 14 bases. Per the germline V gene, CDR1 is SGHRS and CDR2 is YFSETQ. Germline trimming cut 4 bases from V and 1 base from J; bases unmatched to any gene: 4. The length of the CDR3 is 17 residues. The CDR3 spells CASSPGTSGSSYNEQFF. The CDR3 coding sequence is TGCGCCAGCAGCCCAGGGACTAGCGGGAGTTCCTACAATGAGCAGTTCTTC.

The rearrangement joins TRBV5-1 to TRBJ2-2, with D possibly matching TRBD1 (6 bases). The CDR3 totals 15 residues. V was cut by 4 bases and J by 0 bases, with 10 bases left in between. The germline V gene has CDR1 SGHRS and CDR2 YFSETQ. For the CDR3, the DNA is TGCGCCAGCAGCGGTGGGGGCGCGAACACCGGGGAGCTGTTTTTT. Its translation is CASSGGGANTGELFF.

This clone has only a few counts. V is TRBV4-1 and J is TRBJ1-4, with D possibly being TRBD1 (5 bases). The CDR3 is made up of 17 amino acids. V was clipped by 3 bases and J by 4 bases, with 18 bases between them. The germline V gene encodes CDR1 MGHRA and CDR2 YSYEKL. The CDR3 bases are TGCGCCAGCAGCCACTCGAGGGGAGGGGCCCTTAATGAAAAACTGTTTTTT. This codes for CASSHSRGGALNEKLFF.

The chain links TRBV4-2 to TRBJ2-1; 7 bases are a match to TRBD2. CDR3 length equals 16 residues. Germline CDR1 LGHNA, CDR2 YNFKEQ. V lost 2 bases and J lost 1; bases outside the gene matches: 5. CDR3 sequence: CASSQTSGGSYNEQFF. CDR3 nucleotide sequence: TGTGCCAGCAGCCAAACATCGGGGGGATCCTACAATGAGCAGTTCTTC.

This sequence joins TRBV19 and TRBJ1-1; 10 bases align to TRBD1. The CDR3 loop spans 14 amino acids. The V and J ends lost 5 bases and 7 bases, in that order; junction bases with no gene match: 7. CDR1 and CDR2 (germline): LNHDA, SQIVND (reference sequence). CDR3: CASSGQGGLIEAFF. CDR3 nucleotides: TGTGCCAGTAGTGGACAGGGGGGTTTGATTGAAGCTTTCTTT.

The CDR3 DNA follows: TGTGCCAGCAGTGAAGGGTTTTCACCCCTCCACTTT. This gives the protein CASSEGFSPLHF. The chain uses TRBV2 and TRBJ1-6; D is undetermined. Trimming shortened V by 1 base and J by 9 bases, and 4 bases separated the two germline ends. This CDR3 has 12 amino acids. The V gene's germline CDR1 is SNHLY and CDR2 FYNNEI. The whole variable domain, filled in from reference TRBV2 and TRBJ1-6, reads EPEVTQTPSHQVTQMGQEVILRCVPISNHLYFYWYRQILGQKVEFLVSFYNNEISEKSEIFDDQFSVERPDGSNFTLKIRSTKLEDSAMYFCASSEGFSPLHFGNGTRLTVT.

This clone was picked up one time. The J gene is TRBJ2-7, the V gene TRBV2; D is perhaps TRBD1 or TRBD2 (5 bases each). Germline V CDR1 and CDR2: SNHLY, FYNNEI. V shed 6 bases and J shed 6 bases, with 15 bases lying between them. The CDR3 contains 13 residues. Here the CDR3 DNA reads TGTGCCAGCAGGGGGACCGCCTCCAGCGAGCAGTACTTC. This encodes CASRGTASSEQYF.

The genes are TRBV6-6 and TRBJ2-3; D is undetermined. The V end lost 6 bases, the J end lost 2 bases, and 15 bases lay between the germline ends. Germline V lookup: CDR1 MNHNY, CDR2 SVGAGI (reference sequence). This CDR3 is 15 amino acids long. The CDR3 nucleotides read TGTGCCAGCAGCCCCGCGGCGCGGACCACAGATACGCAGTATTTT. Its protein is CASSPAARTTDTQYF.

The CDR3 spells CASSPPASDEQYF. The CDR3 bases are TGTGCCAGCAGCCCCCCTGCGAGTGACGAGCAGTACTTC. J is TRBJ2-7 and V is TRBV11-2; D not resolved. V gave up 5 bases and J gave up 5 bases, with 13 bases separating them. Germline values: CDR1 SGHAT, CDR2 FQNNGV. The CDR3 extends over 13 amino acids.

In its sample, this clone was seen a few times. The rearrangement uses TRBV27 and TRBJ2-1, with TRBD2 as a possible D gene (6 bases). V was trimmed by 5 bases and J by 5 bases, leaving 13 bases between them. There are 14 residues in the CDR3. Germline CDR1 is MNHEY and CDR2 is SMNVEV (reference sequence). This chain's CDR3 is CASSPTSTHNEQFF. The CDR3 DNA follows: TGTGCCAGCAGTCCCACTAGCACTCACAATGAGCAGTTCTTC.

The chain links TRBV2 to TRBJ1-4; D is undetermined. Between the trimmed V and J ends, which lost 2 bases and 8 bases, there was a span of 12 bases. CDR1 is SNHLY, CDR2 FYNNEI, per germline. This CDR3 has 14 residues. Written as DNA, the CDR3 is TGTGCCAGCAGTGAATCTGGGCGGAAAGAAAAACTGTTTTTT. Its translation: CASSESGRKEKLFF.

The rearrangement joins TRBV15 to TRBJ2-7; the D is unclear. Trimming removed 0 bases from V and 2 bases from J, with 8 bases in between. The germline V gene encodes CDR1 LNHNV and CDR2 YYDKDF (reference sequence). CDR3 size: 14 residues. DNA for the CDR3: TGTGCCACCAGCAGAGAAACTGAACCCTACGAGCAGTACTTC. Its protein is CATSRETEPYEQYF.

CDR3 amino acids: CASSERGRGYEQYF. CDR3 sequence (DNA): TGTGCCAGCAGCGAGAGGGGCAGAGGATACGAGCAGTACTTC. V and J are TRBV7-9 and TRBJ2-7; D tentatively reads TRBD1 or TRBD2 (5 bases each). Germline loops: CDR1 SEHNR, CDR2 FQNEAQ (reference sequence). V lost 5 bases, J lost 4 bases, and 15 bases lay in between. This CDR3 has 14 amino acids.

The J gene is TRBJ2-7, the V gene TRBV2; D is possibly TRBD1 or TRBD2 (5 bases each). The CDR3 is made up of 13 amino acids. Germline CDR1 and CDR2: SNHLY and FYNNEI. V was clipped by 11 bases and J by 4 bases, with 18 bases between them. CDR3 DNA: TGTGCCCAGCTGGGACCCTCTCGATACGAGCAGTACTTC. Translation gives CAQLGPSRYEQYF.